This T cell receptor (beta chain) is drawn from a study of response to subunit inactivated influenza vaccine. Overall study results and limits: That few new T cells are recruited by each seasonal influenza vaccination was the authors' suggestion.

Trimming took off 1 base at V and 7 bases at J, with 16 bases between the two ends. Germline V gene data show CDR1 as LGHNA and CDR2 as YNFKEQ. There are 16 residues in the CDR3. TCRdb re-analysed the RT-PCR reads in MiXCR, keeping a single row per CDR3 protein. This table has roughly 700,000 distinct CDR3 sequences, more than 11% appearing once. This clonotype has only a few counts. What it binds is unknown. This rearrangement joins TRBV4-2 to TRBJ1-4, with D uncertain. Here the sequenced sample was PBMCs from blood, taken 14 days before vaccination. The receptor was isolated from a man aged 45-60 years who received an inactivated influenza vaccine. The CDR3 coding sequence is TGTGCCAGCAGCCAAGGCGTTGACTTTCGGGTTGAAAAACTGTTTTTT. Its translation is CASSQGVDFRVEKLFF.